The 20 T cell receptor beta chains listed next were all sequenced from one sample in a study of blood T cell repertoires in COVID-19. Sequenced by immunoSEQ multiplex PCR; TCRdb stores in-frame clones only, minus some. The data hold roughly 280,000 clones, with approximately 90% observed a single time. The specimen was PBMCs or T cells enriched from blood (not recorded which). The origin of the receptors is a woman under 40 with acute COVID-19.

The DNA of the CDR3 is TGTGCCAGCAGTCCAACTCGATGGGAGGCCCAGTACTTC. Translating gives CASSPTRWEAQYF. V usage is TRBV28 and J usage is TRBJ2-5; weak D call: TRBD2 (6 bases). Germline lookup yields CDR1 MDHEN and CDR2 SYDVKM. The CDR3 has 13 residues. V was cut by 5 bases and J by 9 bases, with 16 bases left in between. The full variable domain, in which reference TRBV28 and TRBJ2-5 provide the parts outside the CDR3, is DVKVTQSSRYLVKRTGEKVFLECVQDMDHENMFWYRQDPGLGLRLIYFSYDVKMKEKGDIPEGYSVSREKKERFSLILESASTNQTSMYLCASSPTRWEAQYFGPGTRLLVL.

The V gene is TRBV6-5, the J gene TRBJ2-7; TRBD2 matches at 7 bases. This CDR3 comprises 15 residues. In germline, CDR1 is MNHEY, CDR2 SVGAGI. Trimming took 2 bases from V and 0 from J; bases not matched to a gene: 4. This CDR3 is CASSYDGRNSYEQYF. In DNA, the CDR3 is TGTGCCAGCAGTTACGACGGGAGGAACTCCTACGAGCAGTACTTC.

J is TRBJ2-7 and V is TRBV7-3, with 7 bases identical to TRBD2. The CDR3 length is 15 residues. Germline CDR1 and CDR2: SGHTA and FQGTGA. With V trimmed by 4 bases and J by 6 bases, 12 bases remained unmatched. CDR3 DNA: TGTGCCAGCAGCTCCCTGAGGGAGGGCCTTTTCGAGCAGTACTTC. This gives the protein CASSSLREGLFEQYF. The variable domain in full, with the rest retrieved from reference TRBV7-3 and TRBJ2-7, is GAGVSQTPSNKVTEKGKYVELRCDPISGHTALYWYRQSLGQGPEFLIYFQGTGAADDSGLPNDRFFAVRPEGSVSTLKIQRTERGDSAVYLCASSSLREGLFEQYFGPGTRLTVT.

The rearrangement uses TRBV28 and TRBJ1-2; 9 nucleotides align to TRBD1. Per germline, CDR1 MDHEN and CDR2 SYDVKM. Trimming took 10 bases from V and 2 from J; bases not matched to a gene: 14. CDR3 length equals 16 residues. The CDR3 is CATFIPGQGWNYGYTF. CDR3 sequence (DNA): TGTGCCACCTTCATTCCGGGACAGGGATGGAACTATGGCTACACCTTC.

The chain couples TRBV10-1 to TRBJ2-5, with D perhaps matching TRBD1 (6 bases). The CDR3 sequence is 15 residues long. V lost 3 bases and J lost 5, with 16 bases in between. The germline V gene encodes CDR1 WNHNN and CDR2 SYGVQD (reference sequence). CDR3 sequence: CASSDGQSTVETQYF. The CDR3 bases are TGCGCCAGCAGTGATGGACAGAGCACGGTGGAGACCCAGTACTTC.

This clone was seen only a few times. This rearrangement joins TRBV20-1 to TRBJ1-5, with a tentative D call TRBD1 (6 bases). V was cut by 3 bases and J by 6 bases, with 18 bases left in between. This CDR3 is 15 amino acids long. Per germline, CDR1 DFQATT and CDR2 SNEGSKA (reference sequence). CDR3 residues: CSASPQQGVGQPQHF. CDR3 nucleotide sequence: TGCAGTGCTAGTCCTCAACAGGGAGTCGGTCAGCCCCAGCATTTT.

This clone was found a few times. The genes are TRBV4-3 and TRBJ2-2; TRBD2 matches at 13 bases. The CDR3 length is 18 residues. Germline V gene lookup returns CDR1 LGHNA and CDR2 YSLEER. The V segment lost 0 bases and the J segment 6 bases; nucleotides outside the gene matches: 7. CDR3 sequence: CASSQDIGLAGVAGELFF. The CDR3 nucleotides are TGCGCCAGCAGCCAAGATATCGGACTAGCGGGAGTCGCCGGGGAGCTGTTTTTT.

V usage is TRBV28 and J usage is TRBJ2-7; TRBD1 agrees at 9 bases. The CDR3 contains 16 residues. Germline V CDR1 and CDR2: MDHEN, SYDVKM. The J segment lost 0 bases and the V segment lost 2 bases, leaving 5 bases of the junction unmatched. CDR3 loop: CASSLGPGQGSYEQYF. CDR3 sequence (DNA): TGTGCCAGCAGTTTAGGGCCGGGACAGGGCTCCTACGAGCAGTACTTC.

This CDR3 reads CASSYQSGTPYEQYF. The DNA for the CDR3 is TGTGCCAGCAGTTACCAATCCGGGACACCCTACGAGCAGTACTTC. The chain employs TRBV6-5 and TRBJ2-7; D is perhaps TRBD1 (6 bases). CDR1 is MNHEY and CDR2 is SVGAGI in the germline V gene. Trimming took off 2 bases at V and 2 bases at J, with 13 bases between the two ends. This CDR3 has 15 residues.

This chain links TRBV28 with TRBJ1-5; 8 bases agree with TRBD1. V was clipped by 6 bases and J by 6 bases; unmatched bases: 7. The CDR3 has 14 amino acids. Germline assignment: CDR1 MDHEN and CDR2 SYDVKM. The CDR3 sequence: CASSPGTGGQPQHF. The CDR3 DNA sequence: TGTGCCAGCAGCCCAGGGACAGGAGGTCAGCCCCAGCATTTT.

This rearrangement joins TRBV9 to TRBJ1-3; D gene ambiguous. The CDR3 loop spans 12 amino acids. Trimming removed 4 bases at V and 4 bases at J, with 6 bases between. The V gene's germline CDR1 is SGDLS and CDR2 YYNGEE. This chain's CDR3 is CASSPTGNTIYF. DNA for the CDR3: TGTGCCAGCAGCCCGACAGGAAACACCATATATTTT.

The chain employs TRBV2 and TRBJ2-3; 9 positions agree with TRBD2. V shed 4 bases, J shed 4 bases, and the junction held 3 bases outside the gene matches. There are 14 residues in the CDR3. CDR1 and CDR2 (germline): SNHLY, FYNNEI. In DNA form, the CDR3 reads TGTGCCAGCAGTGGAGTAGCGGGAGCAGATACGCAGTATTTT. Amino acids: CASSGVAGADTQYF.

J is TRBJ2-7 and V is TRBV5-4; TRBD1 matches at 8 bases. CDR3 length equals 13 residues. CDR1 SGHNT and CDR2 YYREEE come from the germline V gene (reference sequence). Trimming took 4 bases from V and 3 from J; bases not matched to a gene: 3. The DNA of the CDR3 is TGTGCCAGCAGCCTGACAGGGGTCTACGAGCAGTACTTC. It translates to CASSLTGVYEQYF.

The chain combines TRBV25-1 with TRBJ2-3, with 9 nucleotides matching TRBD2. This CDR3 has 15 amino acids. V trimming: 3 bases; J trimming: 8 bases; junction bases outside the gene matches: 9. Germline lookup yields CDR1 MGHDK and CDR2 SYGVNS. The CDR3 reads CASSEGWISGSTQYF. The CDR3 DNA reads as TGTGCCAGCAGTGAGGGGTGGATTAGCGGGAGTACGCAGTATTTT.

The chain uses TRBV29-1 and TRBJ1-1; possible D gene TRBD1, 6 bases. CDR3 length: 12 residues. The V gene lost 3 bases and the J gene lost 8 bases, with 13 bases spanning the gap. Germline V lookup: CDR1 SQVTM, CDR2 ANQGSEA. The CDR3 spells CSVDRGADEAFF. The CDR3 DNA reads TGCAGCGTTGATCGGGGGGCGGACGAAGCTTTCTTT.

V usage is TRBV2 and J usage is TRBJ1-3; D remains ambiguous. Germline V CDR1 and CDR2: SNHLY, FYNNEI. V was clipped by 11 bases and J by 0 bases, with 20 bases between them. There are 16 residues in the CDR3. The CDR3 DNA follows: TGTGCCGTTACTGAAGGGAGGGTTTACTCTGGAAACACCATATATTTT. Amino acid sequence: CAVTEGRVYSGNTIYF.

V is TRBV10-3 and J is TRBJ2-7, with 12 nucleotides matching TRBD2. CDR1 is ENHRY, CDR2 SYGVKD, per germline. Trimming cost V 11 bases and J 3 bases; bases outside gene matches: 5. The CDR3 length is 13 residues. CDR3 nucleotide sequence: TGTGCCGCCAGACTAGCGGGAGACTACGAGCAGTACTTC. It translates to CAARLAGDYEQYF.

This chain connects TRBV18 to TRBJ1-3; 10 nucleotides align to TRBD1. The CDR3 is made up of 16 amino acids. The V segment lost 3 bases and the J segment 0 bases; nucleotides outside the gene matches: 2. Germline CDR1 and CDR2: KGHSH and LQKENI. The CDR3 is CASSPRDRGSGNTIYF. In DNA form, the CDR3 reads TGTGCCAGCTCACCCCGGGACAGGGGCTCTGGAAACACCATATATTTT.

The chain has TRBV2 and TRBJ1-5, with D maybe TRBD1 (6 bases). From germline, CDR1 is SNHLY and CDR2 FYNNEI. This CDR3 is built from 16 residues. Trimming left V 7 bases short and J 3 bases short, with 19 bases between. The chain's CDR3 is CASNRMGQGINQPQHF. CDR3 nucleotide sequence: TGTGCCAGCAATCGTATGGGGCAGGGGATCAATCAGCCCCAGCATTTT.

The chain recombines TRBV21-1 with TRBJ2-1; the D call in the table, TRBD1, was not verified against the DNA. TRBV21-1 is classified as a pseudogene. CDR3 size: 11 residues. The CDR3 sequence: CASSKGQGQFF. The CDR3 DNA reads as TGTGCCAGCAGCAAAGGTCAGGGGCAGTTCTTC.